The 26 T cell receptor beta chains listed next were all sequenced from one sample in a study of technical replicates of blood from a handful of donors. Sequencing used immunoSEQ multiplex PCR; TCRdb keeps in-frame clones, though not all of them. Among roughly 100,000 clones listed, 95% to 96% were seen once. What was sequenced was T cells isolated from PBMCs. The receptor source for this set is a human donor in good health.

The V gene is TRBV7-6, the J gene TRBJ2-1; TRBD2 matches 13 bases. The trim removed 1 base at V and 12 bases at J, leaving 6 bases unmatched. The CDR3 totals 15 residues. CDR1 is SGHVS and CDR2 is FNYEAQ in the germline V gene. CDR3 in amino acids: CASSLEGTSGTAQFF. The CDR3 DNA reads as TGTGCCAGCAGCTTAGAGGGGACTAGCGGGACTGCGCAGTTCTTC.

The rearrangement joins TRBV5-5 to TRBJ1-3; no clear D. Germline CDR1 is SGHKS and CDR2 is YYEKEE (reference sequence). CDR3 length: 16 amino acids. Trimming removed 0 bases at V and 0 bases at J, with 10 bases between. This CDR3 is CASSLVTASSGNTIYF. CDR3 sequence (DNA): TGTGCCAGCAGCTTGGTTACGGCTAGCTCTGGAAACACCATATATTTT.

The chain combines TRBV2 with TRBJ2-1; D is perhaps TRBD2 (5 bases). Germline values: CDR1 SNHLY, CDR2 FYNNEI. The V gene lost 6 bases and the J gene lost 6 bases, with 18 bases spanning the gap. There are 15 residues in the CDR3. Written as DNA, the CDR3 is TGTGCCAGCAGGCCCTCTTGGCTAGCCCCCAATGAGCAGTTCTTC. Translation gives CASRPSWLAPNEQFF.

The V and J genes are TRBV5-5 and TRBJ2-3; D remains unclear. Germline V CDR1 and CDR2: SGHKS, YYEKEE (reference sequence). Trimming took 2 bases from V and 4 from J, leaving 5 bases between them. The CDR3 length is 12 residues. The CDR3 loop is CASSLSADTQYF. In nucleotides, the CDR3 is TGTGCCAGCAGCTTAAGCGCAGATACGCAGTATTTT.

V and J are TRBV28 and TRBJ1-5, with TRBD1 as a possible D gene (6 bases). V was pared by 11 bases and J by 5 bases, with 22 bases between. Germline assignment: CDR1 MDHEN and CDR2 SYDVKM. The CDR3 consists of 15 residues. The CDR3 sequence: CASLGGGEVYQPQHF. For the CDR3, the DNA is TGTGCCTCGCTAGGGGGGGGTGAGGTATATCAGCCCCAGCATTTT. Together with reference TRBV28 and TRBJ1-5, the CDR3 gives the full variable domain: DVKVTQSSRYLVKRTGEKVFLECVQDMDHENMFWYRQDPGLGLRLIYFSYDVKMKEKGDIPEGYSVSREKKERFSLILESASTNQTSMYLCASLGGGEVYQPQHFGDGTRLSIL.

This CDR3 reads CASSLAGVAQPQHF. The CDR3 nucleotides read TGTGCCAGCAGCTTGGCGGGGGTGGCTCAGCCCCAGCATTTT. This chain links TRBV5-6 with TRBJ1-5; possible D gene TRBD1, 5 bases. Germline V gene lookup returns CDR1 SGHDT and CDR2 YYEEEE. The V end lost 0 bases, the J end lost 6 bases, and 10 bases lay between the germline ends. The CDR3 spans 14 residues.

This sequence joins TRBV6-1 and TRBJ1-4; D perhaps matches TRBD1 (6 bases). Deletions cut 3 bases from V and 3 bases from J, with 11 bases between. Germline-derived CDR1 and CDR2 are MNHNS and SASEGT. This CDR3 spans 15 amino acids. For the CDR3, the DNA is TGTGCCAGCAGTGATCGACAGGCAGCTAATGAAAAACTGTTTTTT. This translates into CASSDRQAANEKLFF.

This chain connects TRBV19 to TRBJ2-6; tentatively, D is TRBD1 (7 bases). With 4 bases removed from V and 4 bases from J, the gap between germline ends came to 14 bases. This CDR3 spans 16 amino acids. Germline CDR1 is LNHDA and CDR2 is SQIVND (reference sequence). CDR3 in DNA: TGTGCCAGTAGTACTGACAGGGAGGTGGGGGCCAACGTCCTGACTTTC. This codes for CASSTDREVGANVLTF.

The V gene is TRBV6-5, the J gene TRBJ2-7; 11 nucleotides agree with TRBD1. V gave up 6 bases and J gave up 3 bases; unmatched junction bases: 4. This CDR3 is 14 amino acids long. Germline CDR1 and CDR2: MNHEY and SVGAGI. This chain's CDR3 is CASRRGQGVYEQYF. The CDR3 region has the DNA TGTGCCAGCAGGAGGGGACAGGGGGTCTACGAGCAGTACTTC.

V and J are TRBV6-1 and TRBJ1-4; possibly TRBD1 for D (6 bases). V was pared by 3 bases and J by 8 bases, with 10 bases between. Germline CDR1 reads MNHNS; CDR2 reads SASEGT. The CDR3 is made up of 13 amino acids. The CDR3 coding sequence is TGTGCCAGCAGTGAGATGGGGGCCGAAAAACTGTTTTTT. It codes for CASSEMGAEKLFF.

The chain carries TRBV30 and TRBJ2-7; possible D gene TRBD2, 6 bases. In germline, CDR1 is GTSNPN, CDR2 SVGIG (reference sequence). CDR3 length: 11 residues. The ends were cut back, 1 base at V and 7 bases at J, with 8 bases in the middle. The DNA for the CDR3 is TGTGCCTGGAGTGGAGGGAGGGAGCAGTACTTC. It yields the protein CAWSGGREQYF.

The rearrangement links TRBV5-1 to TRBJ1-2; D is uncertain. With 4 bases removed from V and 3 bases from J, the gap between germline ends came to 10 bases. Germline lookup yields CDR1 SGHRS and CDR2 YFSETQ. The CDR3 sequence is 13 residues long. CDR3 sequence: CASSETLDYGYTF. The CDR3 DNA is TGCGCCAGCAGCGAGACACTAGACTATGGCTACACCTTC.

This chain links TRBV14 with TRBJ2-3; maybe TRBD1 (5 bases). The CDR3 loop spans 15 amino acids. Trimming left V 1 base short and J 2 bases short, with 10 bases between. CDR1 SGHDN and CDR2 FVKESK come from the germline V gene. The CDR3 nucleotides are TGTGCCAGCAGCCAAGTGGTGGGGCCCACAGATACGCAGTATTTT. Amino acid sequence: CASSQVVGPTDTQYF.

In the case of this clone: The junction departs from germline at one end; a sequencing error may be responsible. J is TRBJ2-5 and V is TRBV28; TRBD2 agrees at 11 bases. The CDR3 loop spans 12 amino acids. The germline V gene has CDR1 MDHEN and CDR2 SYDVKM. The CDR3 sequence: CASSLDSGRANF. DNA of the CDR3: TGTGCCAGCAGCCTAGATAGCGGGAGGGCCAACTTC.

V usage is TRBV6-5 and J usage is TRBJ2-7; 8 positions agree with TRBD1. J lost 4 bases, V lost 0 bases, and 8 bases had no gene match. The CDR3 length is 16 residues. The germline V gene has CDR1 MNHEY and CDR2 SVGAGI. CDR3: CASSYSNGQGGYEQYF. The CDR3, as DNA: TGTGCCAGCAGTTACTCGAATGGACAGGGTGGTTACGAGCAGTACTTC.

This chain links TRBV9 with TRBJ1-1; D is unclear. Germline assignment: CDR1 SGDLS and CDR2 YYNGEE. Trimming took 3 bases from V and 2 from J, leaving 8 bases between them. The CDR3 has 13 residues. This CDR3 is CASSGRGNTEAFF. CDR3 nucleotide sequence: TGTGCCAGCAGCGGTAGAGGCAACACTGAAGCTTTCTTT. The variable domain in full, completed from reference TRBV9 and TRBJ1-1, reads DSGVTQTPKHLITATGQRVTLRCSPRSGDLSVYWYQQSLDQGLQFLIQYYNGEERAKGNILERFSAQQFPDLHSELNLSSLELGDSALYFCASSGRGNTEAFFGQGTRLTVV.

The chain recombines TRBV28 with TRBJ2-2; 9 bases match TRBD2. The trim removed 11 bases at V and 0 bases at J, leaving 7 bases unmatched. Germline V CDR1 and CDR2: MDHEN, SYDVKM. The CDR3 length is 15 residues. This CDR3 reads CAGSSGNPNTGELFF. CDR3 DNA: TGTGCCGGCTCTAGCGGGAATCCGAACACCGGGGAGCTGTTTTTT.

The rearrangement joins TRBV5-1 to TRBJ2-5; D ambiguous. Germline V gives CDR1 SGHRS, CDR2 YFSETQ. CDR3 length: 14 residues. Between the trimmed V and J ends, which lost 5 bases and 2 bases, there was a span of 13 bases. The CDR3 reads CASSRGRLQETQYF. The DNA for the CDR3 is TGCGCCAGCAGTCGTGGGCGCCTGCAAGAGACCCAGTACTTC.

The chain employs TRBV27 and TRBJ2-2; D uncertain. This CDR3 comprises 14 residues. Germline assignment: CDR1 MNHEY and CDR2 SMNVEV (reference sequence). Trimming shortened V by 6 bases and J by 7 bases, and 15 bases separated the two germline ends. The CDR3 coding sequence is TGTGCCAGCAGCCCCGAGTATCTTCGCGGGGAGCTGTTTTTT. Translation gives CASSPEYLRGELFF.

This clone appeared once. The gene calls are TRBV9 and TRBJ1-5, with 7 bases fitting TRBD1. The germline gives CDR1 SGDLS, CDR2 YYNGEE. The length of the CDR3 is 17 residues. V shed 0 bases and J 0 bases; nucleotides not matched to a gene: 6. Here the CDR3 reads CASSVGQGVYSNQPQHF. The CDR3 DNA follows: TGTGCCAGCAGCGTAGGACAGGGAGTCTATAGCAATCAGCCCCAGCATTTT.

The rearrangement joins TRBV7-9 to TRBJ1-1; D is unresolved. Germline V gene sequence: CDR1 SEHNR, CDR2 FQNEAQ (reference sequence). The CDR3 is made up of 14 amino acids. V was shortened by 4 bases and J by 3 bases, with 12 bases between the two germline ends. DNA for the CDR3: TGTGCCAGCAGCTCCCGGGCGGAGGACACTGAAGCTTTCTTT. Its translation is CASSSRAEDTEAFF.

The gene calls are TRBV2 and TRBJ2-5; 9 positions agree with TRBD1. Germline V gives CDR1 SNHLY, CDR2 FYNNEI. The CDR3 length is 13 residues. The trim removed 8 bases at V and 7 bases at J, leaving 8 bases unmatched. The CDR3 loop reads CASAPDRGRTQYF. The DNA of the CDR3 is TGTGCCAGCGCCCCGGACAGGGGTAGGACCCAGTACTTC.

This clone has just a few counts. The J gene is TRBJ1-1, the V gene TRBV5-1; weak D call: TRBD1 (6 bases). Per germline, CDR1 SGHRS and CDR2 YFSETQ. The CDR3 totals 13 residues. Deletions cut 3 bases from V and 4 bases from J, with 10 bases between. The DNA for the CDR3 is TGCGCCAGCAGCTACAGGGTTTCCACTGAAGCTTTCTTT. It encodes CASSYRVSTEAFF.

The chain recombines TRBV4-1 with TRBJ1-5; 9 positions match TRBD1. CDR1 and CDR2 (germline): MGHRA, YSYEKL. Unmatched junction bases numbered 4, after V lost 1 base and J lost 6 bases. CDR3 length: 15 residues. The CDR3 DNA follows: TGCGCCAGCAGCCAAGGGGACAGGGAAATTCAGCCCCAGCATTTT. It specifies CASSQGDREIQPQHF.

V and J are TRBV4-1 and TRBJ2-2, with 12 bases identical to TRBD2. Trimming at V came to 4 bases and at J to 4 bases, leaving 10 bases not matched to a gene. Germline V CDR1 and CDR2: MGHRA, YSYEKL. The CDR3 totals 18 residues. For the CDR3, the DNA is TGCGCCAGCAGCCGCAAAACGACTAGCGGGAGAAGCACCGGGGAGCTGTTTTTT. Its translation is CASSRKTTSGRSTGELFF.

The chain uses TRBV6-1 and TRBJ2-7; D not certain. Per germline, CDR1 MNHNS and CDR2 SASEGT. Trimming took 3 bases from V and 4 from J, leaving 13 bases between them. The length of the CDR3 is 14 residues. The CDR3, as DNA: TGTGCCAGCAGTGATTCCCGGTCGCGTTACGAGCAGTACTTC. It is translated as CASSDSRSRYEQYF.